This T cell receptor (beta chain) was retrieved from a study of T cells after posttransplantation cyclophosphamide (dated by TCRdb to the mid-2010s). Regarding the complete study: Using TRB sequencing, the study followed how the T cell repertoire reconstituted after myeloablative bone marrow transplantation in which posttransplantation cyclophosphamide served as GVHD prophylaxis. TRA and TRB clonality were tightly correlated in roughly ten samples, so subsequent TCR analyses focused on TRB only. In 3 patients, TRB sequencing was also performed on up to about 3 more blood samples taken 2 to 5.2 years after transplant, and in a handful of patients, pretransplant blood was also TRB-sequenced. Public TRB sequences were compared against a database of over 3,000 sequences linked to responses to pathogens, tumor antigens, self-antigens and alloantigens. Antigen receptor sequencing was done on samples from about 40 PTCy-treated patients and from 15 to 20 related bone marrow donors of those patients. TRB sequencing was performed on blood from all 35 or so PTCy patients with 1-year posttransplant specimens.

Read against the paper, the sample's treatment or condition label means: high-dose cyclophosphamide on days +3 and +4 as single-agent GVHD prophylaxis. Patients in the PTCy group got busulfan and fludarabine conditioning, a marrow graft from a related or unrelated donor, and cyclophosphamide on days +3 and +4. The PTCy-treated patients were enrolled in a prospective multi-institutional clinical trial. Peripheral blood and bone marrow mononuclear cells were isolated by Ficoll-Hypaque density centrifugation and were cryopreserved. The germline V gene (reference sequence) provides CDR1 WNHNN and CDR2 SYGVQD. Deletion took 7 bases off V and 1 base off J, with a span of 8 bases between the germline ends. The CDR3, from cysteine to phenylalanine, totals 13 residues. Solely the CDR3 DNA is kept, with 39 bases framed from the first base. Results the study describes overall, beyond this receptor: Across 45 patients, recipient CMV seropositivity and CMV reactivation were highly associated with TRB clonality; PTCy diversity was similar to CNI/methotrexate controls. Donor-recipient similarity was low at 1-2 months but increased during the first year, and donor CD8+ memory clones often dominated later blood repertoires. The TRB repertoires of T cells infiltrating skin or GI tract showed only limited overlap with the TRB repertoires of T cells in blood.

TRB sequencing used genomic DNA with the immunoSEQ assay at survey resolution or the hsTCRB kit. The original pipeline was this. The immunoSEQ software was used for initial read processing, and the LymphoSeq R package was used for repertoire analyses. For each TRB dataset, clonality was calculated as 1 minus normalized Shannon entropy, and the Gini coefficient was computed as well. Phenotypes of unsorted samples were inferred by mapping TRB sequences from sorted subsets of the recipient or donor onto unsorted samples of the same recipient. The source is immuneACCESS, and TCRdb retained only in-frame sequences with V and J called. Part of the clones is not carried over; for the studies checked, unresolved V genes explain less than half of this, and the remainder is unexplained. That table supplies the V and J calls and clone size; D and trimming were determined from the DNA. The table for this sample lists roughly 5,100 clones, none of them counted only once. The ten largest clones take up around 15% of the sample.

This clone was detected ten times or more. What this receptor recognizes is not known. The sample holds no much larger clone one base away, and base qualities are not on file. The receptor comes from a female patient between 30 and 40 years old who received an allogeneic stem cell transplant from an unrelated donor, was CMV-positive, and had acute and chronic GVHD. Following transplantation, T cells from the graft donor may be among those present. The source was PBMCs, collected after allogeneic stem cell transplant with posttransplant cyclophosphamide. The chain employs TRBV10-1 and TRBJ2-4; no confident D gene assignment can be made. The CDR3 here reads CASIPRAKNIQYF. The DNA sequence is TGCGCCAGCATCCCGAGGGCCAAAAACATTCAGTACTTC.